These T cell receptor beta chains were read from a single sample in a study of beta chain features in type 1 diabetes. The protocol was immunoSEQ multiplex PCR, while the TCRdb copy is restricted to in-frame clones and leaves out a portion. The sample shows a few hundred thousand clones, approximately 31% of them seen only once. Specimen: naive CD4+ T cells from blood. These receptors were obtained from a man younger than 35 in good health. Each CDR3 is given with its conserved first and last residue. Each record gives: clone size, CDR3 length, D gene, J gene, V gene, CDR3 protein, CDR3 DNA. D genes are given only for firm matches. Only some rows state a clone size, as once, few, many or a class for expanded clones.

abundance: few
len: 14
d_gene: NA
j_gene: TRBJ2-5
v_gene: TRBV28
CDR3aa: CASSFWGALETQYF
CDR3nt: TGTGCCAGCAGTTTTTGGGGGGCTCTCGAGACCCAGTACTTC

abundance: few
len: 14
d_gene: NA
j_gene: TRBJ2-7
v_gene: TRBV14
CDR3aa: CASSQPPGNHEQYF
CDR3nt: TGTGCCAGCAGCCAACCCCCAGGGAACCACGAGCAGTACTTC

abundance: NA
len: 14
d_gene: NA
j_gene: TRBJ2-2
v_gene: TRBV25-1
CDR3aa: CASQVTGFPGELFF
CDR3nt: TGTGCCAGCCAAGTTACAGGGTTTCCCGGGGAGCTGTTTTTT

abundance: NA
len: 15
d_gene: NA
j_gene: TRBJ2-3
v_gene: TRBV7-9
CDR3aa: CASSLALGGADTQYF
CDR3nt: TGTGCCAGCAGCTTAGCGTTGGGGGGCGCAGATACGCAGTATTTT

abundance: NA
len: 14
d_gene: TRBD2
j_gene: TRBJ2-3
v_gene: TRBV2
CDR3aa: CASSEMAGEDTQYF
CDR3nt: TGTGCCAGCAGTGAAATGGCGGGAGAGGATACGCAGTATTTT

abundance: NA
len: 17
d_gene: NA
j_gene: TRBJ2-2
v_gene: TRBV5-1
CDR3aa: CASSLFGGPRAAGELFF
CDR3nt: TGCGCCAGCAGCTTGTTCGGGGGCCCTAGGGCCGCCGGGGAGCTGTTTTTT

abundance: few
len: 14
d_gene: NA
j_gene: TRBJ1-1
v_gene: TRBV4-3
CDR3aa: CASSQEGHNTEAFF
CDR3nt: TGCGCCAGCAGCCAAGAAGGACATAACACTGAAGCTTTCTTT

abundance: few
len: 14
d_gene: TRBD1
j_gene: TRBJ2-5
v_gene: TRBV7-9
CDR3aa: CASSILGQGETQYF
CDR3nt: TGTGCCAGCAGCATCCTAGGACAGGGGGAGACCCAGTACTTC

abundance: NA
len: 14
d_gene: TRBD2
j_gene: TRBJ2-7
v_gene: TRBV5-1
CDR3aa: CASSATSGSHEQYF
CDR3nt: TGCGCCAGCAGCGCGACTAGCGGGAGCCACGAGCAGTACTTC

abundance: NA
len: 16
d_gene: TRBD1
j_gene: TRBJ2-2
v_gene: TRBV5-6
CDR3aa: CASNDLGRGQSGELFF
CDR3nt: TGTGCCAGCAACGACCTCGGCAGGGGGCAAAGCGGGGAGCTGTTTTTT

abundance: NA
len: 12
d_gene: NA
j_gene: TRBJ2-1
v_gene: TRBV19
CDR3aa: CASRLAFGEQFF
CDR3nt: TGTGCCAGTAGACTAGCTTTCGGTGAGCAGTTCTTC

abundance: few
len: 13
d_gene: NA
j_gene: TRBJ1-2
v_gene: TRBV21-1
CDR3aa: CASFRRINYGYTF
CDR3nt: TGTGCCAGCTTCAGGAGGATCAACTATGGCTACACCTTC

abundance: few
len: 15
d_gene: TRBD1
j_gene: TRBJ2-5
v_gene: TRBV19
CDR3aa: CASSIVDRGQETQYF
CDR3nt: TGTGCCAGTAGTATAGTCGACAGGGGACAAGAGACCCAGTACTTC

abundance: few
len: 13
d_gene: NA
j_gene: TRBJ2-5
v_gene: TRBV2
CDR3aa: CASSLTGRETQYF
CDR3nt: TGTGCCAGCAGCCTGACTGGGAGGGAGACCCAGTACTTC

abundance: few
len: 16
d_gene: TRBD2
j_gene: TRBJ2-4
v_gene: TRBV7-2
CDR3aa: CASSFAGGLAKNIQYF
CDR3nt: TGTGCCAGCAGCTTCGCGGGAGGGTTAGCCAAAAACATTCAGTACTTC

abundance: NA
len: 14
d_gene: NA
j_gene: TRBJ2-1
v_gene: TRBV5-4
CDR3aa: CASSAVSREAEQFF
CDR3nt: TGTGCCAGCAGCGCGGTCTCTAGGGAGGCGGAGCAGTTCTTC

abundance: NA
len: 14
d_gene: NA
j_gene: TRBJ2-3
v_gene: TRBV5-4
CDR3aa: CASTPQANQDTQYF
CDR3nt: TGTGCCAGCACCCCCCAGGCCAACCAGGATACGCAGTATTTT

abundance: few
len: 14
d_gene: NA
j_gene: TRBJ1-2
v_gene: TRBV30
CDR3aa: CAWSVRQGTYGYTF
CDR3nt: TGTGCCTGGAGTGTACGGCAGGGAACCTATGGCTACACCTTC

abundance: NA
len: 11
d_gene: NA
j_gene: TRBJ2-7
v_gene: TRBV28
CDR3aa: CASSFSYEQYF
CDR3nt: TGTGCCAGCAGTTTCTCCTACGAGCAGTACTTC

abundance: few
len: 14
d_gene: TRBD2
j_gene: TRBJ2-1
v_gene: TRBV25-1
CDR3aa: CASSVGTSGLGQFF
CDR3nt: TGTGCCAGCAGTGTCGGGACTAGCGGACTGGGCCAGTTCTTC

abundance: NA
len: 14
d_gene: NA
j_gene: TRBJ1-2
v_gene: TRBV2
CDR3aa: CASSATGLGYGYTF
CDR3nt: TGTGCCAGCAGTGCGACAGGTTTAGGCTATGGCTACACCTTC